This T cell receptor (beta chain) derives from a study of blood T cell repertoires in COVID-19 (TCRdb year 2020). In the study overall: Collaborator samples came from the United States, Italy and Spain and covered acute and convalescent phases of COVID-19. Sample metadata almost always included a de-identified subject ID, COVID-19 status, age in years and sex. Subjects who had been exposed to COVID-19, were actively infected with it, or had recovered from it provided the deeply sampled blood TCRbeta repertoires that made up the dataset. The material from the prospective study consisted of cDNA or gDNA derived from T cells, B-cell-depleted T cells, or PBMCs. The samples were drawn from the first 160 participants of the ongoing ImmuneRACE study and from over 950 subjects provided by 6 global collaborators. The repertoires were released in a freely available public database intended as a resource for research on the immune response to SARS-CoV-2. Where available, HLA class I and class II types were obtained from metadata supplied by the sample provider rather than from assay-based typing. Here is what the overall study found, with its caveats: Clinical and demographic metadata were provided uncurated, with the amount varying by source and participant.

From the cysteine through the phenylalanine, the CDR3 covers 13 amino acids. Here the CDR3 DNA is all that survives: 39 bases in frame from base 1. V gives up 5 bases and J gives up 5 bases, and the segment between their germline ends measures 13 bases. Whole blood was collected in K2EDTA tubes by collaborating institutions according to the institutions' own protocols. For TCRbeta analysis, collaborator samples were shipped as frozen whole blood, as isolated PBMCs, or as DNA extracted from either sample type. In the case of this clone: Its recognized antigen is unknown. Per-base quality was not reported, and no clone a single base away is much larger than it.

The immunoSEQ Assay, a bias-controlled multiplex PCR, was used to amplify TCRbeta CDR3 regions from genomic DNA. Concerning the study's data processing: Nucleated cell counts per sample were estimated from amplification of reference gene primers within the assay. To quantify the absolute abundance of each unique TCRbeta CDR3 rearrangement, sequence reads were collapsed and filtered. For each sample, productive Simpson clonality was calculated by taking the square root of Simpson's diversity index across productive rearrangements. Not all clones reach the TCRdb copy of this immuneACCESS table, which keeps in-frame sequences only. Checked studies attribute under half of the gap to unresolved V genes and leave the rest unexplained. Clonal size and the V and J genes are those of that table, whereas D and trimming came from the DNA. This sample gives 55,000 to 80,000 clones in total; approximately 83% of them show up just once. The biggest ten clones account for less than 15% of the sample.

The V gene is TRBV12-3 or TRBV12-4 and the J gene is TRBJ2-7; tentative D gene TRBD1, with 6 bases matching. Sequenced sample: peripheral blood. The sequence came from a human donor in a cohort sampled during active COVID-19. The CDR3 corresponds to CASSQTTGHEQYF. DNA sequence: TGTGCCAGCAGTCAGACGACAGGCCACGAGCAGTACTTC.